The sequence of this TCR beta chain was determined in a study of T cells in Graves' hyperthyroidism and ophthalmopathy. Points from the study as a whole: Ophthalmopathy, as predicted by the model, came a median roughly 6.5 months after the prediction. Peripheral blood also featured most of the thyroid clonotypes expanded above 0.001. Ophthalmopathy was told apart from stable hyperthyroidism by a 13 V-J model.

The study left out patients who had uncontrolled infection, other autoimmune disease, pregnancy or lactation. The CDR3 totals 16 residues. Germline CDR1 reads MNHNS; CDR2 reads SASEGT. Trimming cost V 5 bases and J 1 base, with 15 bases left between them. Of note for this clonotype: The antigen is not known.

TCR beta CDR3 region amplification was performed from RNA transcripts. HTBI primers drove first-round RT-PCR of the TCR CDR3. TCRdb independently ran MiXCR on the multiplex PCR reads; one entry per CDR3 protein. Altogether hundreds of thousands of distinct CDR3 sequences are present, approximately 15% being singletons, with the ten largest covering over 7.5%. This TCR came from a woman aged 18-29 years with Graves' hyperthyroidism. The J gene is TRBJ1-5, the V gene TRBV6-1; weak D call: TRBD1 (5 bases). Input material: blood. Here the CDR3 reads CASSRGTMGSNQPQHF. DNA for the CDR3: TGTGCCAGCAGTCGAGGGACCATGGGGAGCAATCAGCCCCAGCATTTT.